The 28 T cell receptor beta chains in this list originate from one sample, sequenced in a study of cytomegalovirus exposure and HLA in healthy donors. Both 60 Vbeta primers and 13 Jbeta primers went into the PCR. Sequenced by immunoSEQ multiplex PCR; TCRdb stores in-frame clones only, minus some. The table shows 230,000 or so clones, with 85% to 95% occurring only once. The sample taken for sequencing was PBMCs. All receptors come from a girl aged 2-10 years in good health and CMV-seronegative.

The rearrangement links TRBV10-2 to TRBJ2-7, with 9 bases fitting TRBD2. After removal of 8 bases from V and 3 bases from J, the junction contained 5 bases not matched to a gene. Looked up from germline, CDR1 is WSHSY and CDR2 is SAAADI. The CDR3 sequence is 13 residues long. The DNA for the CDR3 is TGCGCCAGCCTCTCAGCGGGGGGCTACGAGCAGTACTTC. Encoded protein: CASLSAGGYEQYF.

This clone was counted a single time. The genes are TRBV6-5 and TRBJ2-1, with D possibly matching TRBD2 (5 bases). V lost 6 bases to trimming and J lost 6 bases, with 12 bases between them. Germline CDR1 reads MNHEY; CDR2 reads SVGAGI. This CDR3 contains 13 residues. Written as DNA, the CDR3 is TGTGCCAGCAGCGAGGGTGTTTTCAATGAGCAGTTCTTC. It codes for CASSEGVFNEQFF.

The chain has TRBV27 and TRBJ1-6; the match to TRBD1 covers 10 bases. Trimming took 3 bases from V and 10 from J; bases not matched to a gene: 9. Looked up from germline, CDR1 is MNHEY and CDR2 is SMNVEV (reference sequence). CDR3 size: 16 residues. The DNA of the CDR3 is TGTGCCAGCAGTTTTGGGGACAGGGGTTTAGGATCACCCCTCCACTTT. Translating it yields CASSFGDRGLGSPLHF.

The rearrangement uses TRBV5-1 and TRBJ1-6; D unclear. CDR1 and CDR2 from the germline V gene are SGHRS and YFSETQ. V was trimmed by 0 bases and J by 4 bases, leaving 8 bases between them. The length of the CDR3 is 15 residues. Here the CDR3 reads CASSLAGEYNSPLHF. The CDR3 DNA sequence: TGCGCCAGCAGCTTGGCCGGGGAATATAATTCACCCCTCCACTTT.

CDR3 residues: CASSSAVSQPQHF. The CDR3 DNA sequence: TGTGCCAGTAGTTCAGCCGTTAGCCAGCCCCAGCATTTT. The rearrangement links TRBV19 to TRBJ1-5, with D unresolved. CDR3 length: 13 residues. V shed 5 bases and J shed 7 bases, with 12 bases lying between them. Per the germline V gene, CDR1 is LNHDA and CDR2 is SQIVND (reference sequence).

J is TRBJ2-3 and V is TRBV2, with D possibly TRBD1 on 6 matching bases. The CDR3 is 13 residues long. Between the trimmed V and J ends, which lost 6 bases and 6 bases, there was a span of 13 bases. The germline CDR1 and CDR2 sequences are SNHLY and FYNNEI. CDR3 sequence (DNA): TGTGCCAGCAGAGGACAGCGAGCCGATACGCAGTATTTT. Protein sequence: CASRGQRADTQYF. The whole variable domain, remainder taken from reference TRBV2 and TRBJ2-3, is EPEVTQTPSHQVTQMGQEVILRCVPISNHLYFYWYRQILGQKVEFLVSFYNNEISEKSEIFDDQFSVERPDGSNFTLKIRSTKLEDSAMYFCASRGQRADTQYFGPGTRLTVL.

The J gene is TRBJ1-4, the V gene TRBV5-4; D is undetermined. CDR3 length: 13 amino acids. V lost 0 bases and J 5 bases, leaving 5 bases between the germline ends. Germline loops: CDR1 SGHNT, CDR2 YYREEE (reference sequence). The CDR3 loop is CASSLAQNEKLFF. CDR3 coding DNA: TGTGCCAGCAGCTTGGCACAGAATGAAAAACTGTTTTTT.

The CDR3 nucleotides read TGTGCCAGCAGCTTAGATCGGACTTTTCAAGAGACCCAGTACTTC. Translating gives CASSLDRTFQETQYF. The chain employs TRBV11-2 and TRBJ2-5, with D possibly matching TRBD2 (5 bases). The germline V gene encodes CDR1 SGHAT and CDR2 FQNNGV. Trimming removed 0 bases at V and 2 bases at J, with 10 bases between. The CDR3 runs to 15 residues.

In its sample, this clone was seen once. The V gene is TRBV12-2, the J gene TRBJ1-2; the DNA was not compared with TRBD1, the D call given in the table. TRBV12-2 is an annotated pseudogene. The CDR3 has 16 amino acids. The DNA of the CDR3 is TGTGCAAGTCGCAAGGGGACAGGTCGAGTATTACGCGGCTACACCTTC. Its translation is CASRKGTGRVLRGYTF.

This clone came up once. V usage is TRBV6-1 and J usage is TRBJ1-3; unclear D gene. The germline V and J ends were trimmed by 0 bases and 0 bases, with 12 bases remaining between them. Germline V gives CDR1 MNHNS, CDR2 SASEGT. The CDR3 contains 17 residues. The chain's CDR3 is CASSEAPAGSSGNTIYF. For the CDR3, the DNA is TGTGCCAGCAGTGAAGCGCCGGCGGGGAGCTCTGGAAACACCATATATTTT.

The chain combines TRBV5-1 with TRBJ2-3; D is ambiguous. Germline CDR1 and CDR2: SGHRS and YFSETQ. This CDR3 contains 14 residues. The V gene lost 3 bases and the J gene lost 4 bases, with 12 bases spanning the gap. This CDR3 reads CASSSSIGPDTQYF. In DNA form, the CDR3 reads TGCGCCAGCAGCTCCTCGATCGGTCCAGATACGCAGTATTTT.

The chain couples TRBV19 to TRBJ1-5, with no clear D. The germline V gene encodes CDR1 LNHDA and CDR2 SQIVND (reference sequence). Trimming removed 5 bases from V and 5 bases from J, with 16 bases in between. CDR3 length equals 15 residues. The CDR3 protein is CASSVEGNGYQPQHF. DNA of the CDR3: TGTGCCAGTAGTGTGGAGGGAAACGGCTATCAGCCCCAGCATTTT.

This sequence joins TRBV19 and TRBJ2-7; D remains unclear. The length of the CDR3 is 14 residues. Germline V CDR1 and CDR2: LNHDA, SQIVND (reference sequence). Trimming cost V 3 bases and J 0 bases, with 9 bases left between them. The CDR3 DNA sequence: TGTGCCAGTAGTATTGCAGGTATCTCCTACGAGCAGTACTTC. Its protein product is CASSIAGISYEQYF.

V gene TRBV29-1 combines with J gene TRBJ2-1; no definite D call. Germline V gene data show CDR1 as SQVTM and CDR2 as ANQGSEA. V was cut by 3 bases and J by 0 bases, with 15 bases left in between. The CDR3 sequence is 16 residues long. This CDR3 is CSVDDMRKSSYNEQFF. As DNA, the CDR3 is TGCAGCGTTGATGACATGCGAAAGAGCTCCTACAATGAGCAGTTCTTC.

The rearrangement uses TRBV5-1 and TRBJ1-1, with 7 bases that match TRBD1. CDR3 size: 17 residues. Germline CDR1 SGHRS, CDR2 YFSETQ. Unmatched junction bases numbered 16, after V lost 3 bases and J lost 5 bases. CDR3 in amino acids: CASSSRPTRQGLTEAFF. In DNA, the CDR3 is TGCGCCAGCAGCTCCCGGCCTACTCGACAGGGTCTAACTGAAGCTTTCTTT.

The chain employs TRBV15 and TRBJ2-7, with a possible D match to TRBD2 (5 bases). The germline V gene encodes CDR1 LNHNV and CDR2 YYDKDF (reference sequence). The CDR3 is 15 amino acids. Trimming took off 0 bases at V and 3 bases at J, with 12 bases between the two ends. CDR3 amino acids: CATSRDEDGNYEQYF. The CDR3 nucleotides are TGTGCCACCAGCAGAGATGAGGACGGGAACTACGAGCAGTACTTC.

The rearrangement uses TRBV15 and TRBJ1-5; D gene unclear. Trimming left V 4 bases short and J 4 bases short, with 8 bases between. This CDR3 has 13 residues. Per the germline V gene, CDR1 is LNHNV and CDR2 is YYDKDF (reference sequence). CDR3 amino acids: CATSKRENQPQHF. CDR3 sequence (DNA): TGTGCCACCAGCAAACGGGAGAATCAGCCCCAGCATTTT.

This chain links TRBV7-2 with TRBJ2-1; 9 bases map to TRBD2. CDR1 and CDR2 (germline): SGHTA, FQGNSA. The CDR3 is made up of 17 amino acids. Trimming at V came to 5 bases and at J to 0 bases, leaving 8 bases not matched to a gene. The CDR3 is CASSPRLADSSYNEQFF. The CDR3 bases are TGTGCCAGCAGCCCCAGACTAGCGGATAGCTCCTACAATGAGCAGTTCTTC. Together with reference TRBV7-2 and TRBJ2-1, the CDR3 gives the full variable domain: GAGVSQSPSNKVTEKGKDVELRCDPISGHTALYWYRQSLGQGLEFLIYFQGNSAPDKSGLPSDRFSAERTGGSVSTLTIQRTQQEDSAVYLCASSPRLADSSYNEQFFGPGTRLTVL.

The rearrangement uses TRBV10-3 and TRBJ1-3, with D tentatively TRBD1 (5 bases). Trimming shortened V by 10 bases and J by 0 bases, and 19 bases separated the two germline ends. This CDR3 region has 16 residues. Germline V CDR1 and CDR2: ENHRY, SYGVKD. DNA for the CDR3: TGTGCCACCGAGGAGCCGGGACTGACCTCTGGAAACACCATATATTTT. It codes for CATEEPGLTSGNTIYF.

This clone was recorded once. The chain links TRBV5-4 to TRBJ1-6; TRBD1 agrees at 9 bases. V lost 0 bases to trimming and J lost 11 bases; unmatched junction nucleotides: 6. CDR1 and CDR2 from the germline V gene are SGHNT and YYREEE (reference sequence). The CDR3 loop spans 15 amino acids. CDR3 sequence reads: CASSLARQGGAPLHF. CDR3 DNA: TGTGCCAGCAGCTTGGCTCGACAGGGGGGTGCACCCCTCCACTTT.

The rearrangement links TRBV5-1 to TRBJ2-5; D might be TRBD2 (6 bases). The CDR3 sequence is 14 residues long. Germline V gene sequence: CDR1 SGHRS, CDR2 YFSETQ. Trimming took 4 bases from V and 4 from J, leaving 14 bases between them. CDR3 protein: CASSPGSKRETQYF. CDR3 coding DNA: TGCGCCAGCAGCCCCGGGAGTAAGAGAGAGACCCAGTACTTC. The variable domain in full, with the rest retrieved from reference TRBV5-1 and TRBJ2-5, is KAGVTQTPRYLIKTRGQQVTLSCSPISGHRSVSWYQQTPGQGLQFLFEYFSETQRNKGNFPGRFSGRQFSNSRSEMNVSTLELGDSALYLCASSPGSKRETQYFGPGTRLLVL.

The chain combines TRBV10-3 with TRBJ1-3; a possible D gene is TRBD1 (6 bases). The CDR3 spans 11 residues. In germline, CDR1 is ENHRY, CDR2 SYGVKD. V was clipped by 6 bases and J by 10 bases, with 10 bases between them. CDR3 coding DNA: TGTGCCATCAGCCGAGGGGGAACCATATATTTT. Its protein is CAISRGGTIYF.

The CDR3 is CASSYGGVNTIYF. The CDR3 nucleotides read TGTGCCAGCAGTTATGGAGGGGTAAACACCATATATTTT. V and J are TRBV28 and TRBJ1-3; D may be TRBD1 (5 bases). This CDR3 contains 13 residues. Germline V CDR1 and CDR2: MDHEN, SYDVKM. V lost 4 bases and J 6 bases, leaving 10 bases between the germline ends.

The chain is built from TRBV5-8 and TRBJ1-1; D gene uncertain. From germline, CDR1 is SGHTS and CDR2 YDEGEE. There are 14 residues in the CDR3. V lost 5 bases, J lost 0 bases, and 11 bases lay in between. This chain's CDR3 is CASSLQSMNTEAFF. The CDR3 nucleotides read TGTGCCAGCAGTTTACAGTCTATGAACACTGAAGCTTTCTTT.

This clone appeared a few times. The chain carries TRBV30 and TRBJ1-3; D may be TRBD1 (6 bases). The CDR3 is 13 residues long. The V and J ends lost 3 bases and 4 bases respectively, with 10 bases between them. Germline V gene sequence: CDR1 GTSNPN, CDR2 SVGIG (reference sequence). CDR3 sequence reads: CAWRFGQGNTIYF. DNA for the CDR3: TGTGCCTGGAGGTTCGGACAGGGAAACACCATATATTTT.

The chain carries TRBV23-1 and TRBJ1-5, with TRBD1 as a possible D gene (5 bases). TRBV23-1 is labeled an ORF, and its function is uncertain. This CDR3 contains 18 residues. V gave up 3 bases and J gave up 1 base, with 19 bases separating them. The CDR3 nucleotides read TGCGCCAGCAGTCATGATAGGGGCCCGAGAAGGAGCAATCAGCCCCAGCATTTT. It specifies CASSHDRGPRRSNQPQHF.

This chain connects TRBV5-5 to TRBJ2-1, with D possibly TRBD2 on 5 matching bases. V gave up 4 bases and J gave up 2 bases, with 22 bases separating them. Germline V CDR1 and CDR2: SGHKS, YYEKEE (reference sequence). The CDR3 is made up of 18 amino acids. CDR3 in DNA: TGTGCCAGCAGCCCGACGGCTAGCCTAATAAAAACCTACAATGAGCAGTTCTTC. Translating gives CASSPTASLIKTYNEQFF.

V gene TRBV9 combines with J gene TRBJ2-5, with a weak D call TRBD1 (6 bases). The assigned J gene may be wrong: the sequence end matches TRBJ2-7 better. The length of the CDR3 is 14 residues. The V gene's germline CDR1 is SGDLS and CDR2 YYNGEE. This CDR3 is CASSVGARGNEQYF. CDR3 in DNA: TGTGCCAGCAGCGTAGGTGCCAGGGGAAACGAGCAGTACTTC.